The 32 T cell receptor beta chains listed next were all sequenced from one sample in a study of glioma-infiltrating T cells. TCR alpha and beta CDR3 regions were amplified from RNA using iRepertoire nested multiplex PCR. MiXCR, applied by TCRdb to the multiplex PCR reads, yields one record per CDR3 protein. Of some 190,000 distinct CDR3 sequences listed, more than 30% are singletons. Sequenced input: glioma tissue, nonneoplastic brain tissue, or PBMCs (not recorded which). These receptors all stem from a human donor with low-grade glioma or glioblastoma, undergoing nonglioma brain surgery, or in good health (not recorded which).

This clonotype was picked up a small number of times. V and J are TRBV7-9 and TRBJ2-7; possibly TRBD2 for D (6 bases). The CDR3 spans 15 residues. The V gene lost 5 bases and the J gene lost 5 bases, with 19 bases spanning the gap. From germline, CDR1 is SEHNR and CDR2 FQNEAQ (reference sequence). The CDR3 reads CASSPPGVGYDEQYF. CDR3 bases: TGTGCCAGCAGCCCCCCGGGGGTAGGGTACGACGAGCAGTACTTC.

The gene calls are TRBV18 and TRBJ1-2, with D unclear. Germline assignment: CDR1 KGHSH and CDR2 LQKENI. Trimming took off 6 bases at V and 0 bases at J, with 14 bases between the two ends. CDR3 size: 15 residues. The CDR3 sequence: CASSLSTVANYGYTF. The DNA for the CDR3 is TGTGCCAGCTCCCTCTCGACGGTAGCTAACTATGGCTACACCTTC.

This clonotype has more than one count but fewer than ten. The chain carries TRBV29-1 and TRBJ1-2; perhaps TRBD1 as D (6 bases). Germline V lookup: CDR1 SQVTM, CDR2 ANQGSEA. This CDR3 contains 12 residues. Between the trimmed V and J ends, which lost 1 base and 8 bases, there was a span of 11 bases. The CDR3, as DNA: TGCAGCGTTGAAGCCGTAGGGGGAGGCTACACCTTC. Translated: CSVEAVGGGYTF. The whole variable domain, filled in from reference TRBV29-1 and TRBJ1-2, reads SAVISQKPSRDICQRGTSLTIQCQVDSQVTMMFWYRQQPGQSLTLIATANQGSEATYESGFVIDKFPISRPNLTFSTLTVSNMSPEDSSIYLCSVEAVGGGYTFGSGTRLTVV.

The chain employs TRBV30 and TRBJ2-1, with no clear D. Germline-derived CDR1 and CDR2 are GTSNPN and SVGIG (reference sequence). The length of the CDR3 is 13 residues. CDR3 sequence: CAGREMTYNEQFF. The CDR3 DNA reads TGTGCTGGCAGAGAAATGACCTACAATGAGCAGTTCTTC.

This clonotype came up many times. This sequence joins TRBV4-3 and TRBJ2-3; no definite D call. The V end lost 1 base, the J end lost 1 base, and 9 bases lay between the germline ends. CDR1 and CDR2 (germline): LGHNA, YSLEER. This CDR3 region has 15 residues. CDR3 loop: CASSQGYGGTDTQYF. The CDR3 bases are TGCGCCAGCAGCCAAGGGTATGGTGGCACAGATACGCAGTATTTT.

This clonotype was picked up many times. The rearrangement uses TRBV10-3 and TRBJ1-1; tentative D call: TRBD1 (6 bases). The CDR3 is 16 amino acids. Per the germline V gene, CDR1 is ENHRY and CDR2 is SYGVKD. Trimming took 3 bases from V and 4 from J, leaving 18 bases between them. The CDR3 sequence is CAISEPVGGGITEAFF. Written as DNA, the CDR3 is TGTGCCATCAGTGAACCTGTAGGGGGAGGGATCACTGAAGCTTTCTTT.

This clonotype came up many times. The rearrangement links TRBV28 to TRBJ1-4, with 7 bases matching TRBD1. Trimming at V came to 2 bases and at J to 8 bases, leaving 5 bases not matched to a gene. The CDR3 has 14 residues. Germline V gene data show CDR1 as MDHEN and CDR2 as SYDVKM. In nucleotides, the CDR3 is TGTGCCAGCAGTTTAGACAGGGTGCGGGAAAAACTGTTTTTT. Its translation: CASSLDRVREKLFF. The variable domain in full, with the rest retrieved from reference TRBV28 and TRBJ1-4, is DVKVTQSSRYLVKRTGEKVFLECVQDMDHENMFWYRQDPGLGLRLIYFSYDVKMKEKGDIPEGYSVSREKKERFSLILESASTNQTSMYLCASSLDRVREKLFFGSGTQLSVL.

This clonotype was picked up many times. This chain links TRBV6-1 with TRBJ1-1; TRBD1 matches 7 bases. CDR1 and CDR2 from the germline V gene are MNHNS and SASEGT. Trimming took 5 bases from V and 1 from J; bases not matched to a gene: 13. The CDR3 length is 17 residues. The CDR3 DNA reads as TGTGCCAGCAGTTCCGAACAGGGGCCGCTACAGAACACTGAAGCTTTCTTT. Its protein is CASSSEQGPLQNTEAFF.

As DNA, the CDR3 is TGTGCCAGCAGTACTCCTGAGACTAGGGGATCCTCCTACGAGCAGTACTTC. Amino acid sequence: CASSTPETRGSSYEQYF. V usage is TRBV6-2 or TRBV6-3 and J usage is TRBJ2-7; D perhaps matches TRBD2 (6 bases). V lost 5 bases and J lost 0, with 20 bases in between. The CDR3 has 17 residues. The germline V gene encodes CDR1 MNHEY and CDR2 SVGEGT.

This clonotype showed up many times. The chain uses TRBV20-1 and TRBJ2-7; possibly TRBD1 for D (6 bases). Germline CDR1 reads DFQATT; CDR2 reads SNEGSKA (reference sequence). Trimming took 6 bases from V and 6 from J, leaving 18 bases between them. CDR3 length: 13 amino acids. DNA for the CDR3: TGCAGTGCGCTCAGGGGTGGCCGGCCCGAGCAGTACTTC. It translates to CSALRGGRPEQYF.

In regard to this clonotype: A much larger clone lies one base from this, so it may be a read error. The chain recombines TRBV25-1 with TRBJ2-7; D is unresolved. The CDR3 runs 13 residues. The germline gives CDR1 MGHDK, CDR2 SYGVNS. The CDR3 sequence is CTSSDRGSYEQYF. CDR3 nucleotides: TGTACCAGCTCCGACCGAGGCTCCTACGAGCAGTACTTC.

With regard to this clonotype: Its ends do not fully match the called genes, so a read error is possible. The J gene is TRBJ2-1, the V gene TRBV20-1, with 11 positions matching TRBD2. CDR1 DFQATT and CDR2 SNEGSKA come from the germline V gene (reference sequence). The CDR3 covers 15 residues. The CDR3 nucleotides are TGCAGTGCTCCCCAACTAGCGGGGGAAGGCAATAAGCAGTTCTTC. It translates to CSAPQLAGEGNKQFF.

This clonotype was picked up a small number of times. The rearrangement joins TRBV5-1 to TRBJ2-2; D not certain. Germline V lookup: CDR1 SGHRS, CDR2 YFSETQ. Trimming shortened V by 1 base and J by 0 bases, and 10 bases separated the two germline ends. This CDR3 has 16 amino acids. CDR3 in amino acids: CASSLIDLANTGELFF. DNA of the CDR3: TGCGCCAGCAGCTTGATTGACCTCGCGAACACCGGGGAGCTGTTTTTT.

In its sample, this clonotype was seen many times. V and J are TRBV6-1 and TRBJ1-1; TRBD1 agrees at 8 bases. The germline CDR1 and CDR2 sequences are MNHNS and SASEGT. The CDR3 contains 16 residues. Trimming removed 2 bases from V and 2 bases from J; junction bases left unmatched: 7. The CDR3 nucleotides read TGTGCCAGCAGTGAATGGGGGGACAGGCCTAACACTGAAGCTTTCTTT. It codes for CASSEWGDRPNTEAFF.

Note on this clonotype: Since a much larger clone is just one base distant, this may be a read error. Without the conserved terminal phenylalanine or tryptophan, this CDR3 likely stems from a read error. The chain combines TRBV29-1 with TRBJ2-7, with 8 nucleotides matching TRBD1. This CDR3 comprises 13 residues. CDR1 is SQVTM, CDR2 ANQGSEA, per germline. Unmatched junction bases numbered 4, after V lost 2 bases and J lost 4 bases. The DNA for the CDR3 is TGCAGCGTTGAATCAGGGGGCAGATACGAGCAGTACTTG. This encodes CSVESGGRYEQYL.

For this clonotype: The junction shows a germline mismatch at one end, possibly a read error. CDR3 sequence: CASSIDPNRDVPVF. The CDR3 DNA sequence: TGTGCCAGTAGTATAGATCCCAATAGGGATGTCCCCGTCTTT. The rearrangement joins TRBV19 to TRBJ1-1, with D uncertain. The CDR3 length is 14 residues. CDR1 and CDR2 from the germline V gene are LNHDA and SQIVND (reference sequence). Based on the CDR3 plus reference TRBV19 and TRBJ1-1, the full variable domain is DGGITQSPKYLFRKEGQNVTLSCEQNLNHDAMYWYRQDPGQGLRLIYYSQIVNDFQKGDIAEGYSVSREKKESFPLTVTSAQKNPTAFYLCASSIDPNRDVPVFGQGTRLTVV.

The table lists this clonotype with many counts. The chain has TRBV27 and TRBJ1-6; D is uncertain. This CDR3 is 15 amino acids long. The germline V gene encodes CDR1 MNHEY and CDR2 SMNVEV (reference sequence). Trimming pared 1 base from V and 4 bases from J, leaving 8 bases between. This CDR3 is CASSLLIEYNSPLHF. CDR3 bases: TGTGCCAGCAGTTTATTGATAGAGTATAATTCACCCCTCCACTTT.

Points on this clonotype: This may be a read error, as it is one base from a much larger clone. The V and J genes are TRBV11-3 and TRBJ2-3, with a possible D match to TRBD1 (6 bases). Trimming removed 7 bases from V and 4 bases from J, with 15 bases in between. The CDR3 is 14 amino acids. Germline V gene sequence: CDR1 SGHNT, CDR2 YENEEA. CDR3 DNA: TGTGCCAGCACCCGGAGAGGGGGAGCAGATACGCAGTATTTT. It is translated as CASTRRGGADTQYF.

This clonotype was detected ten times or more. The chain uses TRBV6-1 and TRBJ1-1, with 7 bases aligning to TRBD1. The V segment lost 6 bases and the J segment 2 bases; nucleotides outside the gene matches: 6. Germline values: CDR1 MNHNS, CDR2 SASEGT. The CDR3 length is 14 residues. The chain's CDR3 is CASSLDRLNTEAFF. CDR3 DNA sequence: TGTGCCAGCAGCCTGGACAGGCTCAACACTGAAGCTTTCTTT.

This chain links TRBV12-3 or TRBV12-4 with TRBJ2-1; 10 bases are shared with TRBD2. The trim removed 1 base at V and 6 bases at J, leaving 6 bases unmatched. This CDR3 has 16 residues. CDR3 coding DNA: TGTGCCAGCAGTTTAGGGCTAGCGGGAGTGGGCAATGAGCAGTTCTTC. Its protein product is CASSLGLAGVGNEQFF.

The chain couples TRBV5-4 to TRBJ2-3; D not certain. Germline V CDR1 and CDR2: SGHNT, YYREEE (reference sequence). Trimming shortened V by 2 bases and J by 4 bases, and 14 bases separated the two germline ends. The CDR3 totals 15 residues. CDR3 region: CASSFVDRFPDTQYF. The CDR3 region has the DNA TGTGCCAGCAGCTTCGTCGATCGATTCCCAGATACGCAGTATTTT.

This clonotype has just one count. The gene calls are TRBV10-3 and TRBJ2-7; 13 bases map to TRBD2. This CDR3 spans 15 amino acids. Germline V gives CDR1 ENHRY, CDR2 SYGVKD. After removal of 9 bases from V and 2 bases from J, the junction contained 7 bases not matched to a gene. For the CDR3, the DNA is TGTGCCATTGCGGGGACTAGCGGGAAGCCCTACGAGCAGTACTTC. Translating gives CAIAGTSGKPYEQYF.

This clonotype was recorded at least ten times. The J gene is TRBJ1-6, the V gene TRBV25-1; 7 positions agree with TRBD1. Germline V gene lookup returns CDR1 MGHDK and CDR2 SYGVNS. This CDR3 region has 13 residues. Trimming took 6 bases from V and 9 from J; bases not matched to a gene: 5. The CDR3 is CASRGTDFSPLHF. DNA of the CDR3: TGTGCCAGCAGAGGGACAGATTTTTCACCCCTCCACTTT. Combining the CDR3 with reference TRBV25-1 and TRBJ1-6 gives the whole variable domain EADIYQTPRYLVIGTGKKITLECSQTMGHDKMYWYQQDPGMELHLIHYSYGVNSTEKGDLSSESTVSRIRTEHFPLTLESARPSHTSQYLCASRGTDFSPLHFGNGTRLTVT.

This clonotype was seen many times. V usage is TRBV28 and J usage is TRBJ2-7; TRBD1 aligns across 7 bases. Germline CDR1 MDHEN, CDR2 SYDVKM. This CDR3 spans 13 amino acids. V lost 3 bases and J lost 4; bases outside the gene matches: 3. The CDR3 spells CASSLGRGYEQYF. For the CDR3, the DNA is TGTGCCAGCAGTTTGGGCAGGGGGTACGAGCAGTACTTC.

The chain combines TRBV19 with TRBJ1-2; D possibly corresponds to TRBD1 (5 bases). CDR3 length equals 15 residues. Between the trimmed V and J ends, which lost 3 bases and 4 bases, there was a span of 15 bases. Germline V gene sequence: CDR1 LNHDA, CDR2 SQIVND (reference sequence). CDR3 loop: CASSIRKGVRYGYTF. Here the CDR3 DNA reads TGTGCCAGTAGTATCCGAAAAGGGGTTCGCTATGGCTACACCTTC.

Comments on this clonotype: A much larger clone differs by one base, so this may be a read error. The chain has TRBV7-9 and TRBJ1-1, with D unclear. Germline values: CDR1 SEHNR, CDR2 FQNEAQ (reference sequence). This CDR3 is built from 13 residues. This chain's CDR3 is CASSSTMNNEAFF. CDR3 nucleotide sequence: TGTGCCAGCAGTTCGACCATGAACAATGAAGCTTTCTTT.

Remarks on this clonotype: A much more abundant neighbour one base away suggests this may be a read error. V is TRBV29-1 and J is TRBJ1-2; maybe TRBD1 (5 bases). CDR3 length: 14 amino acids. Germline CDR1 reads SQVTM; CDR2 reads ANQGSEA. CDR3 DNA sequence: TGCAGCTTTGACTCTCGGACAACAGCCTATGGCTACACCTTC. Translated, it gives CSFDSRTTAYGYTF.

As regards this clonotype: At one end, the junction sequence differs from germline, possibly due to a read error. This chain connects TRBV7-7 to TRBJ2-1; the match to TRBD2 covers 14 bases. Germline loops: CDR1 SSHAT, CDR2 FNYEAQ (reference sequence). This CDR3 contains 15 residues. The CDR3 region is CASSPGLAGGNKQFF. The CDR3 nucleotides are TGTGCTAGCAGCCCAGGACTAGCGGGAGGCAATAAGCAGTTCTTC.

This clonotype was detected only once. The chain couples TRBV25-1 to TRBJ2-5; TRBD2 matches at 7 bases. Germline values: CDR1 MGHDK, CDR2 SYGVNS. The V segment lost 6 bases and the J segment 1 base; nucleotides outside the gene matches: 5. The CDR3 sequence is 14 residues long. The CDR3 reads CASRGRVRQETQYF. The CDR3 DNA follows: TGTGCCAGCAGGGGGAGGGTACGCCAAGAGACCCAGTACTTC.

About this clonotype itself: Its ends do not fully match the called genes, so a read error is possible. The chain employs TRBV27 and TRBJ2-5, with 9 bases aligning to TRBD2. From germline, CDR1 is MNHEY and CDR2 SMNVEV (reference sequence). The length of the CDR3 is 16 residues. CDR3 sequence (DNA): TGTGCCACCAGTGATTCCCGACTAGCGGAAAAAGAGACCCAGTACTTC. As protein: CATSDSRLAEKETQYF.

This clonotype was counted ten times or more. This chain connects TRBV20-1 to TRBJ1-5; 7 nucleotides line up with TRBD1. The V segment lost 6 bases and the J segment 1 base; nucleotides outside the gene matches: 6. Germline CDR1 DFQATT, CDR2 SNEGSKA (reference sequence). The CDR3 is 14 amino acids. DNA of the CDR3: TGCAGTGCCAGCCGGGACAGCAGCAATCAGCCCCAGCATTTT. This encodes CSASRDSSNQPQHF.

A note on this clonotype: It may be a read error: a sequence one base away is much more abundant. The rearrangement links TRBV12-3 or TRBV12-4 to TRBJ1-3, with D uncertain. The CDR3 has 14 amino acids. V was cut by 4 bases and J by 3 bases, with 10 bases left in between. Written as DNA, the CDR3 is TGTGCCAGCAGTTCTGAGGAAGGTGGAAACACCATATATTTT. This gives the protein CASSSEEGGNTIYF.